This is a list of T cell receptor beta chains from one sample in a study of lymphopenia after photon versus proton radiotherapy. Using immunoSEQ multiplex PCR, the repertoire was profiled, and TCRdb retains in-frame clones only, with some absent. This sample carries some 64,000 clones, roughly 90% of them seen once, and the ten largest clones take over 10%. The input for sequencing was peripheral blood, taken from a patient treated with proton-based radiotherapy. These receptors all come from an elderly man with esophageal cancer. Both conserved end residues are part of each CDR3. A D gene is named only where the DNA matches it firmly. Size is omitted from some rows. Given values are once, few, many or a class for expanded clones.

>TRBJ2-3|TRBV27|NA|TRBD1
TGTGCCAGCAGCCCCGGACAGGGTTTAACAGATACGCAGTATTTT
CASSPGQGLTDTQYF
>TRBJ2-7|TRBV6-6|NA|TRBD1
TGTGCCAGCAGTTACGCGGACAGGGGCGCTTACGAGCAGTACTTC
CASSYADRGAYEQYF
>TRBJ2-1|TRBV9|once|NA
TGTGCCAGCAGCCAGTCGGGGGGCATCACCTACAATGAGCAGTTCTTC
CASSQSGGITYNEQFF
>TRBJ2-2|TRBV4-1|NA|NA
TGCGCCAGCAGCCATGCCGGGCCCCCCGGTTCCGGGGAGCTGTTTTTT
CASSHAGPPGSGELFF
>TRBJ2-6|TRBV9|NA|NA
TGTGCCAGCAGCCGGGGTAACTCTGGGGCCAACGTCCTGACTTTC
CASSRGNSGANVLTF
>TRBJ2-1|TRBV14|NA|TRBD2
TGTGCCAGCAGCCAAGTTCGCGGACTAGCGGGAGTTGAGCAGTTCTTC
CASSQVRGLAGVEQFF
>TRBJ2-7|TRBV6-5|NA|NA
TGTGCCAGCAGTTACTCAGAGACTAGAACCTACGAGCAGTACTTC
CASSYSETRTYEQYF
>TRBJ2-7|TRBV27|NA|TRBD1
TGTGCCAGCAGCCAAAACCGGGACAGGTTCTACGAGCAGTACTTC
CASSQNRDRFYEQYF
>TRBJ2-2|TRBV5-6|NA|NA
TGTGCCAGCAGCTTGGAGTGGAACACCGGGGAGCTGTTTTTT
CASSLEWNTGELFF
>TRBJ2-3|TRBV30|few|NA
TGTGCCTGGACTCAGAGCACAGATACGCAGTATTTT
CAWTQSTDTQYF
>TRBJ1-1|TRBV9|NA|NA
TGTGCCAGCAGCGTAGGAACTCCCTGGAACACTGAAGCTTTCTTT
CASSVGTPWNTEAFF
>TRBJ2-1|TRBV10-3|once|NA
TGTGCCATCAGTGATCCGGGGGCAAGTAGAAATGAGCAGTTCTTC
CAISDPGASRNEQFF
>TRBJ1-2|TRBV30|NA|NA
TGTGCCTGGAGTGTGCAGGTGGGGGGCGGCTACACCTTC
CAWSVQVGGGYTF
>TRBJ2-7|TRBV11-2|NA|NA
TGTGCCAGCAGCTTAGTTTCGGGGACGGCCTACGAGCAGTACTTC
CASSLVSGTAYEQYF
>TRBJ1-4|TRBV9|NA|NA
TGTGCCAGCAGCGTAGCTACGGGGGGTAGTAATGAAAAACTGTTTTTT
CASSVATGGSNEKLFF
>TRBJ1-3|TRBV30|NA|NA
TGTGCCTGGAGCAACGGTGGAAACACCATATATTTT
CAWSNGGNTIYF
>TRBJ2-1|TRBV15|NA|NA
TGTGCCACCAGCGGCCGACGGGGCGACAAGGGGCAGTTCTTC
CATSGRRGDKGQFF
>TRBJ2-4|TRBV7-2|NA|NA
TGTGCCAGCAGCTTAGCACAGCTAAACATTCAGTACTTC
CASSLAQLNIQYF
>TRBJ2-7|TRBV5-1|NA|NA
TGCGCCAGCAGCTTGGTCGTCCCCGGGCGGGACGAGCAGTACTTC
CASSLVVPGRDEQYF
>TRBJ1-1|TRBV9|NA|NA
TGTGCCAGCAGCGCAAGAGCCGGGACGGTGAACACTGAAGCTTTCTTT
CASSARAGTVNTEAFF
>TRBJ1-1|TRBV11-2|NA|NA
TGTGCCAGCGGCTTAGAGGGTATTGAAGCTTTCTTT
CASGLEGIEAFF
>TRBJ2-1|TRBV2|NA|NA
TGTGCCAGCAGCTCAGACAAGTACAATGAGCAGTTCTTC
CASSSDKYNEQFF
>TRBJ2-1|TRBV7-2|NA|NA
TGTGCCAGCAGCCCACTAAACAATGAGCAGTTCTTC
CASSPLNNEQFF
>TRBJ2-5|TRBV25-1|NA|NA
TGTGCCAGCAGTGAGGTCCCGGGCAGCGCGGAGACCCAGTACTTC
CASSEVPGSAETQYF
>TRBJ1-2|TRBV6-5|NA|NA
TGTGCCAGCAGTTACTCGGACACTTTTGGCTATGGCTACACCTTC
CASSYSDTFGYGYTF
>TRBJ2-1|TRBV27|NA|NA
TGTGCCAGCAGTTTCCCTTCGGCAGAAACCTTCTTC
CASSFPSAETFF
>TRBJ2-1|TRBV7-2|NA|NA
TGTGCCAGCAGCTTACTAAATCGGGACTTGGAGCAGTTCTTC
CASSLLNRDLEQFF
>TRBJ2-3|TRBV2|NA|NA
TGTGCCAGCAGGTCGGTGTTCAGCACAGATACGCAGTATTTT
CASRSVFSTDTQYF
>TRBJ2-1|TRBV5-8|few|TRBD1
TGTGCCAGCAGCTTGGACAGGGGGCCTGGGCAGTTCTTC
CASSLDRGPGQFF
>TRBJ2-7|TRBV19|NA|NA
TGTGCCAGTAGTTCGCCGGGACTCAACTCCTACGAGCAGTACTTC
CASSSPGLNSYEQYF
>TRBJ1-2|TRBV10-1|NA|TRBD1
TGCGCCAGCAGTCGGGACAGGGGAGACGGCTACACCTTC
CASSRDRGDGYTF
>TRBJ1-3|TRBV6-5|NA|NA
TGTGCCAGCAGTTACGGATACGATCGTCCAGGAAACACCATATATTTT
CASSYGYDRPGNTIYF
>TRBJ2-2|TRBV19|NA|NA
TGTGCCAGTACCCTAGGGCCCGGGACTTTGAACACCGGGGAGCTGTTTTTT
CASTLGPGTLNTGELFF
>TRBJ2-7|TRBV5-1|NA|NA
TGCGCCAGCAGCTTGGGCAGAACCCTCTACGAGCAGTACTTC
CASSLGRTLYEQYF
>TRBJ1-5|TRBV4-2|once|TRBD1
TGTGCCAGCAGCCAAGTCGGGACAGGGGACAATCAGCCCCAGCATTTT
CASSQVGTGDNQPQHF
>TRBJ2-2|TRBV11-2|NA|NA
TGTGCCAGCAGCTTTTCCAGGGGCACCGGGGAGCTGTTTTTT
CASSFSRGTGELFF
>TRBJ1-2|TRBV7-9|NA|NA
TGTGCCAGCAGCTACCTGGACCCGGATAACTATGGCTACACCTTC
CASSYLDPDNYGYTF
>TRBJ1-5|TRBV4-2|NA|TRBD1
TGTGCCAGCAGGCTCGGACAGGGAAGCAATCAGCCCCAGCATTTT
CASRLGQGSNQPQHF
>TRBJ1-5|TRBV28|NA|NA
TGTGCCAGCAGACCCGACTCCGGGGGCGGCAATCAGCCCCAGCATTTT
CASRPDSGGGNQPQHF
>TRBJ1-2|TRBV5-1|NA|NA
TGCGCCAGCAGCTTGGACGGGGGGCCAGCTAACTATGGCTACACCTTC
CASSLDGGPANYGYTF
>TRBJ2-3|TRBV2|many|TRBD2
TGTGCCAGCAGGGGTGGTAGCGGGGGGGCCTACAATACGCAGTATTTT
CASRGGSGGAYNTQYF
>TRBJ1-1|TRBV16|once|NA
TGTGCCAGCAGCGTTCAGCAGAACACTGAAGCTTTCTTT
CASSVQQNTEAFF
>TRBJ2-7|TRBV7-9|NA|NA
TGTGCCAGCAGCTTAGCGCAGGGGTGGGACGAGCAGTACTTC
CASSLAQGWDEQYF